Listed here are 13 T cell receptor beta chains from one sample, sequenced in a study of T cell repertoires in cytomegalovirus infection. TCRdb used MiXCR to reprocess the reads, holding one entry per CDR3 protein. The sample records some 130,000 distinct CDR3 sequences, roughly 9% being singletons. Source material: PBMCs. These TCRs come from a human donor in good health (CMV status not recorded). Some clones in this sample may be carry-over from other donors' samples.

This clonotype was counted many times. CDR3 residues: CASSYSRRAGANVLTF. DNA for the CDR3: TGTGCCAGCAGTTACTCGAGGAGGGCTGGGGCCAACGTCCTGACTTTC. The chain joins TRBV6-2 or TRBV6-3 to TRBJ2-6, with D possibly TRBD2 on 6 matching bases. Germline CDR1 is MNHEY and CDR2 is SVGEGT. The CDR3 runs to 16 residues. Trimming cost V 0 bases and J 2 bases, with 8 bases left between them.

This clonotype was observed at least ten times. V gene TRBV5-1 combines with J gene TRBJ1-2; TRBD1 is a possible D gene (6 bases). Germline V gene sequence: CDR1 SGHRS, CDR2 YFSETQ. The CDR3 is 12 residues long. V dropped 4 bases and J dropped 6 bases, with 10 bases sitting between them. Here the CDR3 DNA reads TGCGCCAGCAGCCCCTCAGGGGATGGCTACACCTTC. It codes for CASSPSGDGYTF.

Many counts were recorded for this clonotype. The chain carries TRBV2 and TRBJ1-1; TRBD1 matches at 7 bases. Germline V gene sequence: CDR1 SNHLY, CDR2 FYNNEI. V trimming: 5 bases; J trimming: 1 base; junction bases outside the gene matches: 4. This CDR3 comprises 14 residues. The CDR3 DNA reads TGTGCCAGCAGTTCAGGGACAGAGAACACTGAAGCTTTCTTT. This gives the protein CASSSGTENTEAFF.

In its sample, this clonotype was seen many times. The chain uses TRBV12-3 or TRBV12-4 and TRBJ1-4; TRBD1 agrees at 9 bases. CDR3 length: 13 amino acids. Losses at the gene ends were 5 bases for V and 7 bases for J; bases not matched to a gene: 2. CDR3 nucleotides: TGTGCCAGCAGTGGGGACAGGGTTGAAAAACTGTTTTTT. It codes for CASSGDRVEKLFF.

Only a few counts were recorded for this clonotype. V and J are TRBV7-9 and TRBJ2-7; 10 bases map to TRBD2. CDR1 and CDR2 from the germline V gene are SEHNR and FQNEAQ (reference sequence). The CDR3 is made up of 16 amino acids. V was pared by 5 bases and J by 2 bases, with 9 bases of the junction left unmatched. The DNA for the CDR3 is TGTGCCAGCAGCGATCAAACTAGCGGGGACCCCTACGAGCAGTACTTC. It is translated as CASSDQTSGDPYEQYF. The full variable domain, with the rest looked up from reference TRBV7-9 and TRBJ2-7, is DTGVSQNPRHKITKRGQNVTFRCDPISEHNRLYWYRQTLGQGPEFLTYFQNEAQLEKSRLLSDRFSAERPKGSFSTLEIQRTEQGDSAMYLCASSDQTSGDPYEQYFGPGTRLTVT.

This clonotype came up many times. The V gene is TRBV7-2, the J gene TRBJ1-1, with D possibly matching TRBD1 (6 bases). The germline gives CDR1 SGHTA, CDR2 FQGNSA. V lost 7 bases and J lost 7, with 25 bases in between. This CDR3 spans 16 amino acids. The CDR3 reads CASNIRGGGRFSEAFF. The CDR3 DNA reads TGTGCCAGCAACATTAGAGGGGGGGGGCGCTTTAGTGAAGCTTTCTTT. The entire variable domain, with the rest obtained from reference TRBV7-2 and TRBJ1-1, is as follows: GAGVSQSPSNKVTEKGKDVELRCDPISGHTALYWYRQSLGQGLEFLIYFQGNSAPDKSGLPSDRFSAERTGGSVSTLTIQRTQQEDSAVYLCASNIRGGGRFSEAFFGQGTRLTVV.

This clonotype was picked up many times. Written as DNA, the CDR3 is TGTGCCAGTAGTATGTCGTTTCGGGCGGAGCTGTTTTTT. It specifies CASSMSFRAELFF. The rearrangement uses TRBV19 and TRBJ2-2; no definite D call. The V end lost 3 bases, the J end lost 10 bases, and 12 bases lay between the germline ends. Germline CDR1 and CDR2: LNHDA and SQIVND (reference sequence). CDR3 length: 13 amino acids.

This clonotype came up many times. The chain is built from TRBV7-2 and TRBJ1-1; D remains unclear. The CDR3 spans 14 residues. Germline values: CDR1 SGHTA, CDR2 FQGNSA. The V gene lost 2 bases and the J gene lost 4 bases, with 11 bases spanning the gap. This chain's CDR3 is CASSLRGEGTEAFF. In DNA, the CDR3 is TGTGCCAGCAGCTTACGGGGAGAGGGCACTGAAGCTTTCTTT.

This clonotype occurred many times. The V and J genes are TRBV4-1 and TRBJ2-3; possible D gene TRBD1, 6 bases. Germline V gene data show CDR1 as MGHRA and CDR2 as YSYEKL. V lost 0 bases and J lost 3, with 10 bases in between. The length of the CDR3 is 15 residues. This chain's CDR3 is CASSQEGARTDTQYF. Written as DNA, the CDR3 is TGCGCCAGCAGCCAAGAGGGGGCGCGTACAGATACGCAGTATTTT.

The sample holds many counts of this clonotype. The CDR3 is CASSLWARPEGYTF. The CDR3 DNA reads TGTGCCAGCAGCTTATGGGCCCGTCCAGAGGGCTACACCTTC. The chain is built from TRBV7-8 and TRBJ1-2, with D unresolved. CDR1 SGHVS and CDR2 FQNEAQ come from the germline V gene. This CDR3 has 14 residues. V was clipped by 2 bases and J by 8 bases, with 15 bases between them.

This clonotype came up many times. The V and J genes are TRBV12-3 or TRBV12-4 and TRBJ1-3; 7 bases match TRBD1. CDR3 length: 15 residues. After removal of 10 bases from V and 5 bases from J, the junction contained 14 bases not matched to a gene. CDR3 coding DNA: TGTGCCACCGGGACAGCCAGTAGGGCTCGAAACACCATATATTTT. Its protein is CATGTASRARNTIYF.

The sample holds many counts of this clonotype. V gene TRBV5-6 combines with J gene TRBJ1-4, with D unclear. CDR3 length equals 14 residues. V shed 2 bases and J shed 4 bases, with 9 bases lying between them. Germline CDR1 reads SGHDT; CDR2 reads YYEEEE. In DNA, the CDR3 is TGTGCCAGCAGCTTCGGACGGTTTAATGAAAAACTGTTTTTT. It is translated as CASSFGRFNEKLFF. Using reference TRBV5-6 and TRBJ1-4 for the parts outside the CDR3, the full variable domain is DAGVTQSPTHLIKTRGQQVTLRCSPKSGHDTVSWYQQALGQGPQFIFQYYEEEERQRGNFPDRFSGHQFPNYSSELNVNALLLGDSALYLCASSFGRFNEKLFFGSGTQLSVL.

This clonotype was observed many times. The gene calls are TRBV5-1 and TRBJ2-7; D remains unclear. CDR1 and CDR2 from the germline V gene are SGHRS and YFSETQ. V was trimmed by 4 bases and J by 4 bases, leaving 12 bases between them. The CDR3 runs 13 residues. CDR3 bases: TGCGCCAGCAGCCCGGGCCCCGAATACGAGCAGTACTTC. Translation gives CASSPGPEYEQYF.